Each of the 12 T cell receptor beta chains below was sequenced from the same sample in a study of shared clonotypes between healthy human individuals. Naive CD8 cells were CD45RO-negative, positively selected for CCR7, excluding terminally differentiated effector memory CD45RA+ cells. TCRdb's table, derived via immunoSEQ multiplex PCR, lists solely in-frame clones and lacks some. The table lists about 2.2 million clones, just under 95% of them singletons, with around 1.7% in the top ten. The source material was naive CD8+ T cells from PBMCs. These receptors were obtained from a man aged 18-30 years in good health. Some clones in this sample may be carry-over from other donors' samples.

The chain carries TRBV5-5 and TRBJ1-5, with no clear D. The V gene's germline CDR1 is SGHKS and CDR2 YYEKEE (reference sequence). This CDR3 region has 15 residues. Between the trimmed V and J ends, which lost 4 bases and 0 bases, there was a span of 11 bases. CDR3: CASSLDVYSNQPQHF. The CDR3 coding sequence is TGTGCCAGCAGCCTGGACGTCTATAGCAATCAGCCCCAGCATTTT.

The DNA for the CDR3 is TGTGCCAGCAGCTTAAGACTAGCGGGAATGCACACAGATACGCAGTATTTT. Its protein is CASSLRLAGMHTDTQYF. This chain joins TRBV7-9 and TRBJ2-3, with 11 bases matching TRBD2. V shed 2 bases and J 2 bases; nucleotides not matched to a gene: 6. This CDR3 has 17 amino acids. Germline V gives CDR1 SEHNR, CDR2 FQNEAQ (reference sequence).

Worth noting for this clone: The sample has other DNA sequences that encode this CDR3 too. V is TRBV9 and J is TRBJ2-3; maybe TRBD2 (6 bases). CDR1 is SGDLS, CDR2 YYNGEE, per germline. V dropped 1 base and J dropped 0 bases, with 6 bases sitting between them. The CDR3 covers 14 residues. This CDR3 reads CASSVRGSTDTQYF. The DNA for the CDR3 is TGTGCCAGCAGCGTACGGGGGAGCACAGATACGCAGTATTTT. The full variable domain, completed using reference TRBV9 and TRBJ2-3, is DSGVTQTPKHLITATGQRVTLRCSPRSGDLSVYWYQQSLDQGLQFLIQYYNGEERAKGNILERFSAQQFPDLHSELNLSSLELGDSALYFCASSVRGSTDTQYFGPGTRLTVL.

This clone was found once. This rearrangement joins TRBV7-8 to TRBJ1-5, with D possibly being TRBD1 (5 bases). Trimming cost V 1 base and J 3 bases, with 10 bases left between them. The length of the CDR3 is 15 residues. Germline assignment: CDR1 SGHVS and CDR2 FQNEAQ. The CDR3 DNA reads TGTGCCAGCAGCTTAGGCAGGGTTATCAATCAGCCCCAGCATTTT. It codes for CASSLGRVINQPQHF.

V and J are TRBV9 and TRBJ2-1; D remains ambiguous. CDR3 length: 12 residues. Germline V lookup: CDR1 SGDLS, CDR2 YYNGEE. Trimming removed 3 bases at V and 10 bases at J, with 11 bases between. This chain's CDR3 is CASSAMGNEQFF. The DNA of the CDR3 is TGTGCCAGCAGCGCCATGGGGAACGAGCAGTTCTTC.

The gene calls are TRBV28 and TRBJ1-4; 10 bases agree with TRBD1. The CDR3 runs to 17 residues. The germline CDR1 and CDR2 sequences are MDHEN and SYDVKM. The V and J ends lost 5 bases and 0 bases, in that order; junction bases with no gene match: 6. CDR3 amino acids: CASSPDRGPATNEKLFF. The CDR3 DNA reads TGTGCCAGCAGTCCCGACAGGGGGCCCGCAACTAATGAAAAACTGTTTTTT. Variable domain in full (rest from reference TRBV28 and TRBJ1-4): DVKVTQSSRYLVKRTGEKVFLECVQDMDHENMFWYRQDPGLGLRLIYFSYDVKMKEKGDIPEGYSVSREKKERFSLILESASTNQTSMYLCASSPDRGPATNEKLFFGSGTQLSVL.

The rearrangement uses TRBV10-3 and TRBJ1-4; maybe TRBD1 (6 bases). Trimming shortened V by 7 bases and J by 0 bases, and 12 bases separated the two germline ends. The CDR3 is 15 residues long. Germline V gives CDR1 ENHRY, CDR2 SYGVKD. This CDR3 reads CAIKEGEATNEKLFF. The CDR3 bases are TGTGCCATCAAGGAGGGGGAGGCAACTAATGAAAAACTGTTTTTT.

The chain links TRBV28 to TRBJ2-6; 9 positions agree with TRBD1. Germline V gene data show CDR1 as MDHEN and CDR2 as SYDVKM. The trim removed 4 bases at V and 4 bases at J, leaving 2 bases unmatched. The CDR3 length is 15 residues. CDR3 residues: CASSYRGPGANVLTF. CDR3 sequence (DNA): TGTGCCAGCAGTTACAGGGGGCCAGGGGCCAACGTCCTGACTTTC.

The chain couples TRBV10-3 to TRBJ2-7; D is uncertain. With 2 bases removed from V and 0 bases from J, the gap between germline ends came to 8 bases. Germline assignment: CDR1 ENHRY and CDR2 SYGVKD. There are 14 residues in the CDR3. The CDR3 is CAISEVTDSYEQYF. The CDR3 region has the DNA TGTGCCATCAGTGAGGTAACGGACTCCTACGAGCAGTACTTC.

This clone was observed once. The V gene is TRBV9, the J gene TRBJ1-2; D is unresolved. From germline, CDR1 is SGDLS and CDR2 YYNGEE. CDR3 length: 16 residues. V was clipped by 0 bases and J by 0 bases, with 12 bases between them. CDR3 in amino acids: CASSVAQSGANYGYTF. Written as DNA, the CDR3 is TGTGCCAGCAGCGTAGCTCAGTCTGGGGCTAACTATGGCTACACCTTC.

This chain uses TRBV6-1 with TRBJ2-1; D unclear. Per germline, CDR1 MNHNS and CDR2 SASEGT. The CDR3 totals 14 residues. The V and J ends lost 1 base and 7 bases respectively, with 11 bases between them. The CDR3 DNA reads TGTGCCAGCAGTGAAGGTCACCAGACTAATGAGCAGTTCTTC. Protein: CASSEGHQTNEQFF.

The CDR3 sequence: CTSSLNRSGLPMEEQYF. CDR3 coding DNA: TGCACCAGCAGCCTCAACCGTTCGGGACTACCTATGGAGGAGCAGTACTTC. This chain uses TRBV1 with TRBJ2-7; TRBD2, as called in the table, went unchecked against the DNA. TRBV1 represents a pseudogene. CDR3 length: 17 amino acids.